These 16 T cell receptor beta chains were all obtained from the same sample, sequenced in a study of blood T cell repertoires in COVID-19. Measured with immunoSEQ multiplex PCR; TCRdb has only the in-frame clones, and not every one. The sample has 140,000 to 150,000 clones, around 84% seen once. Sequences were obtained from peripheral blood. These receptors were taken from a human donor in a cohort sampled during active COVID-19.

The table lists this clone with a count of one. The chain uses TRBV2 and TRBJ1-1, with D possibly matching TRBD1 (5 bases). CDR3 length: 11 residues. Germline V gene sequence: CDR1 SNHLY, CDR2 FYNNEI. Trimming removed 4 bases from V and 6 bases from J, with 6 bases in between. CDR3 sequence (DNA): TGTGCCAGCAGTGGGGGCTCTGAAGCTTTCTTT. Translating gives CASSGGSEAFF.

This rearrangement joins TRBV7-9 to TRBJ2-3, with 7 bases matching TRBD2. Trimming took 8 bases from V and 2 from J; bases not matched to a gene: 7. Germline CDR1 reads SEHNR; CDR2 reads FQNEAQ (reference sequence). The CDR3 sequence is 14 residues long. CDR3 sequence reads: CASGLAELTDTQYF. DNA of the CDR3: TGTGCCAGCGGGCTAGCGGAGCTCACAGATACGCAGTATTTT.

The J gene is TRBJ2-7, the V gene TRBV4-2; 8 bases agree with TRBD1. CDR3 length equals 15 residues. Germline trimming cut 2 bases from V and 0 bases from J; bases unmatched to any gene: 3. Per germline, CDR1 LGHNA and CDR2 YNFKEQ. CDR3 region: CASSQWDRSSYEQYF. The CDR3 nucleotides are TGTGCCAGCAGCCAATGGGACAGGAGCTCCTACGAGCAGTACTTC.

This clone occurred once. The chain couples TRBV19 to TRBJ2-1; TRBD2 matches at 10 bases. Germline V CDR1 and CDR2: LNHDA, SQIVND (reference sequence). The CDR3 has 16 amino acids. V lost 5 bases, J lost 6 bases, and 10 bases stayed unmatched. The CDR3 region is CASSWTGAGGLNEQFF. The CDR3 DNA reads TGTGCCAGTAGTTGGACAGGAGCGGGGGGGCTCAATGAGCAGTTCTTC.

The rearrangement joins TRBV6-6 to TRBJ2-7; 8 nucleotides match TRBD1. Trimming removed 2 bases from V and 5 bases from J; junction bases left unmatched: 8. This CDR3 has 15 amino acids. In germline, CDR1 is MNHNY, CDR2 SVGAGI (reference sequence). DNA for the CDR3: TGTGCCAGCAGTTACCCTACCCGGGACAGGAACGAGCAGTACTTC. Amino acid sequence: CASSYPTRDRNEQYF.

The chain uses TRBV2 and TRBJ2-7; D ambiguous. Germline assignment: CDR1 SNHLY and CDR2 FYNNEI. The V gene lost 3 bases and the J gene lost 3 bases, with 3 bases spanning the gap. This CDR3 is 11 amino acids long. DNA of the CDR3: TGTGCCAGCAGTGATCGCTACGAGCAGTACTTC. It is translated as CASSDRYEQYF.

The V and J genes are TRBV11-2 and TRBJ2-3, with 10 bases identical to TRBD2. The germline V gene encodes CDR1 SGHAT and CDR2 FQNNGV. The V segment lost 3 bases and the J segment 1 base; nucleotides outside the gene matches: 4. This CDR3 has 16 amino acids. CDR3 sequence reads: CASSLALAGGTDTQYF. In DNA form, the CDR3 reads TGTGCCAGCAGCTTGGCTCTAGCGGGGGGCACAGATACGCAGTATTTT.

The V and J genes are TRBV2 and TRBJ1-3; possibly TRBD1 for D (5 bases). Germline V gives CDR1 SNHLY, CDR2 FYNNEI. The CDR3 is 15 amino acids. Trimming took 7 bases from V and 3 from J, leaving 16 bases between them. The CDR3 sequence: CASTSGGTLGNTIYF. In nucleotides, the CDR3 is TGTGCCAGCACTTCAGGCGGGACTCTTGGAAACACCATATATTTT. Filled out from reference TRBV2 and TRBJ1-3, the complete variable domain reads EPEVTQTPSHQVTQMGQEVILRCVPISNHLYFYWYRQILGQKVEFLVSFYNNEISEKSEIFDDQFSVERPDGSNFTLKIRSTKLEDSAMYFCASTSGGTLGNTIYFGEGSWLTVV.

This clone was seen once. V gene TRBV3-1 (or the pseudogene TRBV3-2) combines with J gene TRBJ2-1, with TRBD2 matching 11 bases. Germline loops: CDR1 LGHDT, CDR2 YNNKEL (reference sequence). The ends lost 3 bases at V and 2 bases at J; junction bases unmatched: 3. The CDR3 length is 16 residues. The CDR3: CASSQLTSGAYNEQFF. CDR3 in DNA: TGTGCCAGCAGCCAGCTGACTAGCGGGGCCTACAATGAGCAGTTCTTC.

The J gene is TRBJ2-7, the V gene TRBV10-3; 7 bases fit TRBD1. This CDR3 comprises 13 residues. Germline CDR1 is ENHRY and CDR2 is SYGVKD. V trimming: 8 bases; J trimming: 1 base; junction bases outside the gene matches: 5. The CDR3: CAIGQVTSYEQYF. In DNA, the CDR3 is TGTGCCATCGGACAGGTAACTTCCTACGAGCAGTACTTC.

The chain employs TRBV7-2 and TRBJ1-5, with a possible D match to TRBD1 (5 bases). The ends were cut back, 5 bases at V and 15 bases at J, with 17 bases in the middle. The length of the CDR3 is 12 residues. Germline values: CDR1 SGHTA, CDR2 FQGNSA. The CDR3: CASSRTQGERHF. In nucleotides, the CDR3 is TGTGCCAGCAGCCGCACCCAAGGGGAACGGCATTTT. Filled out from reference TRBV7-2 and TRBJ1-5, the complete variable domain reads GAGVSQSPSNKVTEKGKDVELRCDPISGHTALYWYRQSLGQGLEFLIYFQGNSAPDKSGLPSDRFSAERTGGSVSTLTIQRTQQEDSAVYLCASSRTQGERHFGDGTRLSIL.

The genes are TRBV14 and TRBJ1-2, with D uncertain. Trimming took 3 bases from V and 0 from J, leaving 5 bases between them. Germline CDR1 and CDR2: SGHDN and FVKESK. There are 13 residues in the CDR3. CDR3 region: CASSQVANYGYTF. The DNA for the CDR3 is TGTGCCAGCAGCCAGGTAGCTAACTATGGCTACACCTTC.

This chain links TRBV20-1 with TRBJ2-3; D might be TRBD2 (5 bases). Germline V CDR1 and CDR2: DFQATT, SNEGSKA (reference sequence). Trimming removed 3 bases from V and 1 base from J, with 11 bases in between. The CDR3 sequence is 14 residues long. The CDR3, as DNA: TGCAGTGCTAGTTTTGTCGGGGGCACAGATACGCAGTATTTT. Translated: CSASFVGGTDTQYF.

The CDR3 loop is CASSLAGINEQYF. In nucleotides, the CDR3 is TGTGCCAGCAGTTTGGCGGGGATCAACGAGCAGTACTTC. The V call is TRBV12-3 or TRBV12-4, the J call TRBJ2-7; D is possibly TRBD2 (6 bases). V was pared by 3 bases and J by 5 bases, with 11 bases between. CDR3 size: 13 residues.

The chain recombines TRBV7-2 with TRBJ2-3; D might be TRBD2 (5 bases). The CDR3 spans 14 residues. Germline V lookup: CDR1 SGHTA, CDR2 FQGNSA. The V end lost 5 bases, the J end lost 1 base, and 10 bases lay between the germline ends. CDR3 sequence reads: CASSRDLGTDTQYF. The CDR3 nucleotides read TGTGCCAGCAGCCGGGATCTCGGCACAGATACGCAGTATTTT.

The chain carries TRBV5-1 and TRBJ2-3; 9 bases map to TRBD2. V shed 1 base, J shed 6 bases, and the junction held 9 bases outside the gene matches. There are 16 residues in the CDR3. The germline V gene has CDR1 SGHRS and CDR2 YFSETQ. The CDR3 coding sequence is TGCGCCAGCAGCTTGTCGGGGGCTAGCGGGGTGGATACGCAGTATTTT. This sequence encodes CASSLSGASGVDTQYF.